The 10 T cell receptor beta chains below come from one sample, sequenced in a study of blood T cell repertoires in COVID-19 (dated by TCRdb to 2018 to 2020). The library came from the immunoSEQ multiplex PCR assay. The table comes from immuneACCESS by way of TCRdb, which keeps in-frame sequences with V and J called. Part of the clones is missing from these tables; in studies checked, under half for an unresolved V gene and the rest for unknown reasons. This sample comprises roughly 220,000 clones, roughly 90% of them detected only once. Together, the top ten hold about 2.6% of the sample. Sample: PBMCs or T cells enriched from blood (not recorded which). These receptors all come from a woman aged 25 to 39 who had recovered from COVID-19.

The chain combines TRBV5-4 with TRBJ2-2; 8 positions agree with TRBD2. Germline CDR1 and CDR2: SGHNT and YYREEE (reference sequence). The V gene end was trimmed by 2 bases and the J gene end by 5 bases; junction bases not matched to a gene: 5. This CDR3 has 15 amino acids. Here the CDR3 DNA reads TGTGCCAGCAGCTTATTACTAGCGGCGACCGGGGAGCTGTTTTTT. Translating gives CASSLLLAATGELFF. The complete variable domain, with remaining parts taken from reference TRBV5-4 and TRBJ2-2, reads ETGVTQSPTHLIKTRGQQVTLRCSSQSGHNTVSWYQQALGQGPQFIFQYYREEENGRGNFPPRFSGLQFPNYSSELNVNALELDDSALYLCASSLLLAATGELFFGEGSRLTVL.

The gene calls are TRBV5-1 and TRBJ2-2; no reliable D call. Trimming took off 0 bases at V and 10 bases at J, with 10 bases between the two ends. The CDR3 is made up of 13 amino acids. CDR1 is SGHRS, CDR2 YFSETQ, per germline. The CDR3, as DNA: TGCGCCAGCAGCTTGGTGCTAGATATGGAGCTGTTTTTT. Encoded protein: CASSLVLDMELFF.

On this clone: Other DNA sequences in this sample translate to the same CDR3. The chain couples TRBV7-8 to TRBJ1-1; D is unclear. This CDR3 is built from 14 residues. Trimming cost V 5 bases and J 2 bases, with 12 bases left between them. Germline V CDR1 and CDR2: SGHVS, FQNEAQ. The CDR3 loop is CASSLASGNTEAFF. As DNA, the CDR3 is TGTGCCAGCAGCCTCGCATCGGGAAACACTGAAGCTTTCTTT.

For the CDR3, the DNA is TGTGCCAGCAGCTTAGCGGGGGGACAGGGTTTGACTGAAGCTTTCTTT. It yields the protein CASSLAGGQGLTEAFF. This rearrangement joins TRBV7-9 to TRBJ1-1; 9 positions match TRBD1. After removal of 0 bases from V and 5 bases from J, the junction contained 7 bases not matched to a gene. CDR3 length: 16 residues. Germline V gene lookup returns CDR1 SEHNR and CDR2 FQNEAQ (reference sequence).

The chain has TRBV9 and TRBJ2-7, with D possibly being TRBD1 (5 bases). V lost 3 bases, J lost 3 bases, and 10 bases lay in between. CDR1 SGDLS and CDR2 YYNGEE come from the germline V gene. The CDR3 length is 13 residues. CDR3 sequence (DNA): TGTGCCAGCAGCGAAGGGGAATTCTACGAGCAGTACTTC. It codes for CASSEGEFYEQYF.

The CDR3 sequence is CASGLETGVVTEAFF. The CDR3 bases are TGTGCTAGTGGTTTGGAGACAGGGGTGGTCACTGAAGCTTTCTTT. The rearrangement joins TRBV12-5 to TRBJ1-1, with 8 bases aligning to TRBD1. This CDR3 is built from 15 residues. V shed 1 base, J shed 4 bases, and the junction held 5 bases outside the gene matches. Germline assignment: CDR1 LGHNT and CDR2 FRNRAP.

CDR3 in DNA: TGTGCCAGCAGCTTTTGGGGGCTAGCGGGGCACGAGCAGTACTTC. Translation gives CASSFWGLAGHEQYF. The chain carries TRBV7-2 and TRBJ2-7; 9 nucleotides agree with TRBD2. This CDR3 region has 15 residues. Germline V gives CDR1 SGHTA, CDR2 FQGNSA. The junction had 8 bases not matched to a gene; V was cut back by 3 bases and J by 5 bases.

The CDR3 DNA is TGTGCCAGTAGTATCCGCCTTAGACAGACCTCTGGAAACACCATATATTTT. Its protein is CASSIRLRQTSGNTIYF. The chain combines TRBV19 with TRBJ1-3, with a tentative D call TRBD1 (5 bases). Germline-derived CDR1 and CDR2 are LNHDA and SQIVND (reference sequence). This CDR3 comprises 17 residues. Trimming removed 3 bases from V and 0 bases from J, with 15 bases in between.

Note on this clone: The same CDR3 arises from other DNA sequences in this sample as well. The chain has TRBV5-1 and TRBJ2-7; tentative D call: TRBD1 (6 bases). The CDR3 has 15 residues. Germline CDR1 and CDR2: SGHRS and YFSETQ. With 1 base removed from V and 0 bases from J, the gap between germline ends came to 11 bases. The CDR3 DNA reads as TGCGCCAGCAGCTTGCAAACAGGGAGCTCCTACGAGCAGTACTTC. Amino acids: CASSLQTGSSYEQYF.

The genes are TRBV19 and TRBJ1-2; 7 bases align to TRBD1. Germline trimming cut 4 bases from V and 3 bases from J; bases unmatched to any gene: 2. This CDR3 comprises 13 residues. CDR1 LNHDA and CDR2 SQIVND come from the germline V gene (reference sequence). CDR3: CASSKDRDYGYTF. The DNA for the CDR3 is TGTGCCAGTAGTAAAGACAGGGACTATGGCTACACCTTC. Full variable domain (outside the CDR3, taken from reference TRBV19 and TRBJ1-2): DGGITQSPKYLFRKEGQNVTLSCEQNLNHDAMYWYRQDPGQGLRLIYYSQIVNDFQKGDIAEGYSVSREKKESFPLTVTSAQKNPTAFYLCASSKDRDYGYTFGSGTRLTVV.